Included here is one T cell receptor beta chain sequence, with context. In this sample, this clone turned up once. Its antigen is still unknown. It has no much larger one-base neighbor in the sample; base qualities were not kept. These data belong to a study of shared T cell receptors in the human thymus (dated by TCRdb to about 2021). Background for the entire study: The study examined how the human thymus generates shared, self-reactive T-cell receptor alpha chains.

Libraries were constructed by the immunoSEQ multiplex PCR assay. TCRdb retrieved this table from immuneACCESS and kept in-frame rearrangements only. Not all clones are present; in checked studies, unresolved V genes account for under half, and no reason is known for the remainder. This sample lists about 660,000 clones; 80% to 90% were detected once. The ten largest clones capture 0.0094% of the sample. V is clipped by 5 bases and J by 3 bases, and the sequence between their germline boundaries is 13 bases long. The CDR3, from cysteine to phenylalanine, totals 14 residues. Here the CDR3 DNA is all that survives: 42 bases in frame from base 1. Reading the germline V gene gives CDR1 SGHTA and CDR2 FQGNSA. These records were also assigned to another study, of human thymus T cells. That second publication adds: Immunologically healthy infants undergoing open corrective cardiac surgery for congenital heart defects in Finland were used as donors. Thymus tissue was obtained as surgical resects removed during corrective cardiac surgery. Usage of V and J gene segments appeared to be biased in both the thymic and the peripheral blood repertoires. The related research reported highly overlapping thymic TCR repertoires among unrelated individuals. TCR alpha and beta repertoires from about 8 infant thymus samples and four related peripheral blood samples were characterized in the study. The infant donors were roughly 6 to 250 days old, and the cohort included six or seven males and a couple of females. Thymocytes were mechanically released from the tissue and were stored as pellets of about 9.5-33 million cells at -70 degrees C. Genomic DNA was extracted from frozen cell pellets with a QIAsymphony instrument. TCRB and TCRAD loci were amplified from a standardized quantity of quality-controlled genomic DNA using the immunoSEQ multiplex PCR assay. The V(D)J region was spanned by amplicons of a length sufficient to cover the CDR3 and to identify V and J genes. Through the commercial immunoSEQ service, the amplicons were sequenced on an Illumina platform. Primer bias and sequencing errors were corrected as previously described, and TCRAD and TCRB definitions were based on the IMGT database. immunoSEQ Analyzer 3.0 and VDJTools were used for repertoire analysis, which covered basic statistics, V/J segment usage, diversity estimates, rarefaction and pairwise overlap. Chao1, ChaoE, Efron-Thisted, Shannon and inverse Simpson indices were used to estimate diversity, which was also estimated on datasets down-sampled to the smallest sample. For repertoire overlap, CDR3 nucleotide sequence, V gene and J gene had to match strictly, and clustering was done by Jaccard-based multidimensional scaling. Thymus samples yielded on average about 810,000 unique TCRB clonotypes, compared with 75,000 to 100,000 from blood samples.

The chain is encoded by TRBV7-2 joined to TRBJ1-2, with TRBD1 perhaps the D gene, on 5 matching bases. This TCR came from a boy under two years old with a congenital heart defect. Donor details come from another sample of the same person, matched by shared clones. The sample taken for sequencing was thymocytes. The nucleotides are TGTGCCAGCAGCCCAGAGCAGGGTGACTATGGCTACACCTTC. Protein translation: CASSPEQGDYGYTF. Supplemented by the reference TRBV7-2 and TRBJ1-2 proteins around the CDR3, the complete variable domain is GAGVSQSPSNKVTEKGKDVELRCDPISGHTALYWYRQSLGQGLEFLIYFQGNSAPDKSGLPSDRFSAERTGGSVSTLTIQRTQQEDSAVYLCASSPEQGDYGYTFGSGTRLTVV.